Each of the 6 T cell receptor beta chains below was sequenced from the same sample in a study of PD-1 blockade in classical Hodgkin lymphoma. Each of the patients experienced relapse following autologous stem cell transplantation, and their brentuximab vedotin exposure differed. Sequencing was performed with immunoSEQ multiplex PCR; in TCRdb, only in-frame clones are kept and a portion is missing. The sample has 45,000 or so clones; more than 70% are singletons. Sample: peripheral blood mononuclear cells (PBMCs), taken at baseline. The source of these receptors is a human donor with classical Hodgkin lymphoma.

The table lists this clone with a count of one. The rearrangement joins TRBV19 to TRBJ2-2; D perhaps matches TRBD2 (5 bases). The CDR3 has 14 amino acids. Germline CDR1 reads LNHDA; CDR2 reads SQIVND (reference sequence). V lost 3 bases and J lost 6, with 11 bases in between. This chain's CDR3 is CASSIKASPGELFF. DNA of the CDR3: TGTGCCAGTAGTATTAAGGCTAGCCCCGGGGAGCTGTTTTTT.

In the case of this clone: The germline gene is not matched at one end of the junction; a read error may be the cause. This chain uses TRBV7-7 with TRBJ2-7; D may be TRBD1 (6 bases). Looked up from germline, CDR1 is SSHAT and CDR2 is FNYEAQ (reference sequence). CDR3 size: 13 residues. Here the CDR3 DNA reads TGTGCTAGCAGCTTTGAACAGGGTTACGAGCAGTACTTC. Translating gives CASSFEQGYEQYF.

The DNA for the CDR3 is TGTGCCAGCAGCACCCGACTAGGACCCCGTATGTACAATGAGCAGTTCTTC. Its protein product is CASSTRLGPRMYNEQFF. The chain carries TRBV5-4 and TRBJ2-1, with D possibly being TRBD2 (6 bases). Germline V lookup: CDR1 SGHNT, CDR2 YYREEE (reference sequence). CDR3 length: 17 amino acids. V was pared by 4 bases and J by 4 bases, with 21 bases between. The whole variable domain, remainder taken from reference TRBV5-4 and TRBJ2-1, is ETGVTQSPTHLIKTRGQQVTLRCSSQSGHNTVSWYQQALGQGPQFIFQYYREEENGRGNFPPRFSGLQFPNYSSELNVNALELDDSALYLCASSTRLGPRMYNEQFFGPGTRLTVL.

V is TRBV5-6 and J is TRBJ2-5; D uncertain. Looked up from germline, CDR1 is SGHDT and CDR2 is YYEEEE. CDR3 size: 11 residues. V gave up 1 base and J gave up 5 bases, with 3 bases separating them. This chain's CDR3 is CASSLMETQYF. In DNA form, the CDR3 reads TGTGCCAGCAGCTTGATGGAGACCCAGTACTTC. The full variable domain, its missing parts supplied by reference TRBV5-6 and TRBJ2-5, is DAGVTQSPTHLIKTRGQQVTLRCSPKSGHDTVSWYQQALGQGPQFIFQYYEEEERQRGNFPDRFSGHQFPNYSSELNVNALLLGDSALYLCASSLMETQYFGPGTRLLVL.

As DNA, the CDR3 is TGTGCCAGCAGCCCCGGGGCAGGGAGTCCCACAGATACGCAGTATTTT. Its protein is CASSPGAGSPTDTQYF. The gene calls are TRBV4-2 and TRBJ2-3; D possibly matches TRBD1 or TRBD2 (5 bases each). Germline lookup yields CDR1 LGHNA and CDR2 YNFKEQ. Trimming pared 4 bases from V and 2 bases from J, leaving 16 bases between. CDR3 length: 16 amino acids.

The chain links TRBV5-5 to TRBJ2-7; 8 bases fit TRBD1. This CDR3 comprises 16 residues. Germline CDR1 and CDR2: SGHKS and YYEKEE (reference sequence). J was trimmed by 3 bases and V by 4 bases; bases with no gene match: 12. CDR3 residues: CASSRVQGAMFYEQYF. As DNA, the CDR3 is TGTGCCAGCAGCCGTGTGCAGGGGGCAATGTTCTACGAGCAGTACTTC.